This section outlines one T cell receptor (beta chain) sequence together with its context. Its antigen remains unidentified. Exclusion followed for patients with uncontrolled infection, other autoimmune disease, pregnancy or lactation. Researchers took RNA transcripts and amplified the TCR beta CDR3 regions from them. The TCR CDR3 first-round RT-PCR relied on the HTBI primer set. From the multiplex PCR reads, TCRdb called clonotypes with MiXCR, one entry per CDR3 protein. Here the sample spans approximately 530,000 distinct CDR3 sequences, approximately 16% being singletons. This sample is drawn from a study of T cells in Graves' hyperthyroidism and ophthalmopathy. Study-wide findings and caveats: Most clonotypes that expanded in the thyroid above 0.001 also showed up in blood.

The source is a woman in her late teens or twenties with Graves' hyperthyroidism. Sequenced input: blood.

CDR3 residues: CASSSDRGNGEQFF. CDR3 in DNA: TGTGCCAGCAGTTCGGACAGGGGGAACGGTGAGCAGTTCTTC. V is TRBV2 and J is TRBJ2-1; TRBD1 matches at 10 bases. The CDR3 loop spans 14 amino acids. Germline trimming cut 5 bases from V and 9 bases from J; bases unmatched to any gene: 7. Germline V gene data show CDR1 as SNHLY and CDR2 as FYNNEI.